This is a list of T cell receptor beta chains from one sample in a study of control samples from healthy donors and cancer patients. Clones were read by immunoSEQ multiplex PCR, and TCRdb kept only the in-frame ones, dropping some. The sample carries roughly 50,000 clones, 95% to 96% recorded once. Source material: blood. These receptors all stem from a woman younger than 45 in good health. The CDR3 runs from the conserved cysteine through the conserved F or W. A D gene is named only where the DNA matches it firmly. Expanded clones get a size class; other rows say once, few or many, or leave the size out.

J,V,D,size,CDR3,DNA
TRBJ2-7,TRBV27,TRBD2,NA,CASSLILAGVYEQYF,TGTGCCAGCAGTTTAATCCTAGCGGGAGTATACGAGCAGTACTTC
TRBJ2-7,TRBV28,TRBD1,NA,CASSPIQGLPPYEQYF,TGTGCCAGCAGCCCCATACAGGGGCTACCCCCCTACGAGCAGTACTTC
TRBJ2-3,TRBV27,NA,NA,CASSLSLVDTQYF,TGTGCCAGCAGTTTATCTCTTGTGGATACGCAGTATTTT
TRBJ2-3,TRBV28,NA,once,CASSLREVDTQYF,TGTGCCAGCAGTTTAAGGGAGGTAGATACGCAGTATTTT
TRBJ1-2,TRBV7-9,TRBD1,NA,CASSSDRGYGYTF,TGTGCCAGCAGCTCCGACAGGGGATATGGCTACACCTTC
TRBJ2-1,TRBV2,NA,NA,CASRLAYEQFF,TGTGCCAGCAGACTAGCCTATGAGCAGTTCTTC
TRBJ1-6,TRBV30,NA,NA,CAWSASGYNSPLHF,TGTGCCTGGAGTGCGAGCGGCTATAATTCACCCCTCCACTTT
TRBJ1-1,TRBV24-1,NA,NA,CATSDLSSTEAFF,TGTGCCACCAGTGATTTGAGTTCCACTGAAGCTTTCTTT
TRBJ2-7,TRBV18,TRBD1,NA,CASSPITGTGNYEQYF,TGTGCCAGCTCACCAATTACCGGGACAGGGAATTACGAGCAGTACTTC
TRBJ2-3,TRBV3-1/TRBV3-2,NA,NA,CASSQDLGRSRTDTQYF,TGTGCCAGCAGCCAAGATCTTGGCAGATCCCGCACAGATACGCAGTATTTT
TRBJ2-7,TRBV6-6,NA,NA,CASSYVSGGEAYEQYF,TGTGCCAGCAGTTACGTCAGTGGAGGGGAAGCCTACGAGCAGTACTTC
TRBJ1-2,TRBV5-5,TRBD1,NA,CASSLSPHSGQNYGYTF,TGTGCCAGCAGCTTGTCCCCCCATTCGGGACAGAACTATGGCTACACCTTC
TRBJ2-7,TRBV9,TRBD1,NA,CASSPPGTGLEQYF,TGTGCCAGCAGCCCCCCGGGGACAGGGCTCGAGCAGTACTTC
TRBJ2-1,TRBV4-2,TRBD2,NA,CASSQSSGRAGGQFF,TGTGCCAGCAGCCAGAGTAGCGGGAGGGCCGGGGGGCAGTTCTTC
TRBJ1-1,TRBV28,NA,NA,CASSDPRGRDFSAFF,TGTGCCAGCAGTGACCCCAGGGGACGGGATTTTTCAGCTTTCTTT
TRBJ2-3,TRBV5-4,NA,once,CARSQGGQGISSGPGDTQYF,TGTGCCCGCAGCCAGGGGGGGCAGGGGATATCTAGCGGGCCGGGGGATACGCAGTATTTT
TRBJ2-1,TRBV27,NA,NA,CASTFYNEQFF,TGTGCCAGCACTTTCTACAATGAGCAGTTCTTC
TRBJ2-1,TRBV5-5,TRBD2,NA,CASSSGRAFYNEQFF,TGTGCCAGCAGCTCCGGGAGGGCCTTCTACAATGAGCAGTTCTTC
TRBJ1-4,TRBV7-9,TRBD1,NA,CASSPTGRNEKLFF,TGTGCCAGCAGCCCGACAGGGAGGAATGAAAAACTGTTTTTT
TRBJ2-2,TRBV2,NA,NA,CASSADSNTGELFF,TGTGCCAGCAGTGCGGACAGTAACACCGGGGAGCTGTTTTTT
TRBJ2-4,TRBV6-1,TRBD1,NA,CASSEGTGRSNIQYF,TGTGCCAGCAGTGAAGGGACAGGGAGGTCAAACATTCAGTACTTC
TRBJ2-3,TRBV7-2,NA,NA,CASSPHSDTQYF,TGTGCCAGCAGCCCCCACTCAGATACGCAGTATTTT
TRBJ2-5,TRBV7-9,NA,NA,CASSFPRTNQETQYF,TGTGCCAGCAGCTTTCCACGGACTAATCAAGAGACCCAGTACTTC
TRBJ2-3,TRBV5-1,NA,NA,CASSLPGETDTQYF,TGCGCCAGCAGCTTGCCGGGAGAAACAGATACGCAGTATTTT
TRBJ2-1,TRBV7-8,TRBD1,NA,CASSPRGSPHNEQFF,TGTGCCAGCAGCCCCAGGGGGTCCCCCCACAATGAGCAGTTCTTC
TRBJ2-1,TRBV7-3,TRBD2,NA,CASSPDGLAGNEQFF,TGTGCCAGCAGCCCCGACGGACTAGCGGGTAATGAGCAGTTCTTC
TRBJ2-3,TRBV5-1,TRBD2,NA,CASSLGGTSGHTDTQYF,TGCGCCAGCAGCTTGGGAGGCACTAGCGGGCACACAGATACGCAGTATTTT
TRBJ1-6,TRBV6-1,NA,NA,CASSEGPGGFYNSPLHF,TGTGCCAGCAGTGAAGGTCCCGGAGGGTTCTATAATTCACCCCTCCACTTT